These 22 T cell receptor beta chains share one sample of origin, sequenced in a study of shared clonotypes between healthy human individuals. Naive-designated CD8 cells lacked CD45RO, were positively enriched for CCR7, and omitted terminally differentiated effector memory CD45RA+ cells. The table came from immunoSEQ multiplex PCR; TCRdb's copy has only in-frame clones and leaves some out. The data show about 2 million clones, just under 95% seen once. Sequencing input: naive CD8+ T cells sorted from blood. The source is a man aged 18 to 29 in good health.

The genes are TRBV6-6 and TRBJ1-5, with D perhaps matching TRBD1 (5 bases). This CDR3 region has 15 residues. The germline gives CDR1 MNHNY, CDR2 SVGAGI (reference sequence). Trimming shortened V by 6 bases and J by 1 base, and 13 bases separated the two germline ends. The CDR3 loop reads CASRGFRESNQPQHF. The CDR3, as DNA: TGTGCCAGCAGGGGATTCAGGGAGAGCAATCAGCCCCAGCATTTT.

The CDR3 coding sequence is TGCGCCAGCAGCCAAAAATCAGGGGGGGGTGAAGCTTTCTTT. Amino acid sequence: CASSQKSGGGEAFF. This chain joins TRBV4-1 and TRBJ1-1, with 7 nucleotides matching TRBD1. Germline loops: CDR1 MGHRA, CDR2 YSYEKL. The V segment lost 2 bases and the J segment 7 bases; nucleotides outside the gene matches: 7. CDR3 length: 14 residues.

The chain links TRBV6-1 to TRBJ2-3; D remains ambiguous. The CDR3 is 13 amino acids. The germline V and J ends were trimmed by 8 bases and 4 bases, with 13 bases remaining between them. Germline loops: CDR1 MNHNS, CDR2 SASEGT. The CDR3, as DNA: TGTGCCAGCCGACTCCACGGCGCAGATACGCAGTATTTT. Protein sequence: CASRLHGADTQYF.

The chain uses TRBV5-6 and TRBJ2-1, with 11 bases identical to TRBD2. Germline V gives CDR1 SGHDT, CDR2 YYEEEE. The junction had 5 bases not matched to a gene; V was cut back by 0 bases and J by 6 bases. The CDR3 contains 16 residues. The CDR3 reads CASSLGGLAASNEQFF. In nucleotides, the CDR3 is TGTGCCAGCAGCTTGGGGGGACTAGCGGCTTCCAATGAGCAGTTCTTC.

The chain combines TRBV19 with TRBJ1-5; D uncertain. Trimming removed 0 bases at V and 3 bases at J, with 12 bases between. CDR1 LNHDA and CDR2 SQIVND come from the germline V gene (reference sequence). The CDR3 runs 16 residues. The CDR3 loop is CASSIDLGEANQPQHF. DNA of the CDR3: TGTGCCAGTAGTATAGATCTTGGGGAGGCCAATCAGCCCCAGCATTTT.

This clone came up once. V and J are TRBV29-1 and TRBJ2-7; the D gene is possibly TRBD1 (6 bases). Germline loops: CDR1 SQVTM, CDR2 ANQGSEA. This CDR3 is 13 amino acids long. Trimming pared 4 bases from V and 6 bases from J, leaving 16 bases between. In DNA form, the CDR3 reads TGCAGCGTTGTCGCGGCAGGGGTAGCCGAGCAGTACTTC. Amino acids: CSVVAAGVAEQYF.

The chain combines TRBV7-9 with TRBJ2-1, with 7 bases that match TRBD1. The CDR3 totals 14 residues. Trimming at V came to 3 bases and at J to 9 bases, leaving 8 bases not matched to a gene. Per the germline V gene, CDR1 is SEHNR and CDR2 is FQNEAQ (reference sequence). The chain's CDR3 is CASSFNRGYVEQFF. For the CDR3, the DNA is TGTGCCAGCAGCTTTAACAGGGGTTATGTTGAGCAGTTCTTC.

This clone appeared once. The gene calls are TRBV13 and TRBJ2-7, with D tentatively TRBD2 (6 bases). The CDR3 loop spans 14 amino acids. Trimming took off 4 bases at V and 6 bases at J, with 16 bases between the two ends. From germline, CDR1 is PRHDT and CDR2 FYEKMQ (reference sequence). CDR3 DNA sequence: TGTGCCAGCAGCTGGGGACTGGCCTCTCCCGAGCAGTACTTC. Encoded protein: CASSWGLASPEQYF.

This clone was detected once. This sequence joins TRBV7-2 and TRBJ2-5; 8 bases are shared with TRBD2. CDR1 SGHTA and CDR2 FQGNSA come from the germline V gene. CDR3 length: 15 residues. V lost 1 base to trimming and J lost 6 bases; unmatched junction nucleotides: 7. CDR3 residues: CASSLVTAGVQTQYF. The CDR3 DNA follows: TGTGCCAGCAGCTTAGTAACAGCGGGAGTACAGACCCAGTACTTC.

This rearrangement joins TRBV30 to TRBJ2-1, with D tentatively TRBD1 (6 bases). V was cut by 1 base and J by 9 bases, with 10 bases left in between. The CDR3 loop spans 12 amino acids. Germline V gene data show CDR1 as GTSNPN and CDR2 as SVGIG (reference sequence). The CDR3 DNA is TGTGCCTGGAGTGAGGGGGAGAGTGAGCAGTTCTTC. Translating gives CAWSEGESEQFF.

On this clone itself: Other DNA sequences from this sample encode an identical CDR3 as well. The chain is built from TRBV11-3 and TRBJ2-3; no clear D gene. V gave up 3 bases and J gave up 6 bases, with 7 bases separating them. The CDR3 totals 12 residues. Germline CDR1 SGHNT, CDR2 YENEEA. The DNA of the CDR3 is TGTGCCAGCAGCTTCGGACGGGATACGCAGTATTTT. It codes for CASSFGRDTQYF.

This clone occurred once. The chain has TRBV10-3 and TRBJ2-3; 7 bases align to TRBD2. Trimming removed 6 bases from V and 4 bases from J; junction bases left unmatched: 10. Germline CDR1 reads ENHRY; CDR2 reads SYGVKD. The CDR3 contains 15 residues. The CDR3 loop reads CAISEEPGLPDTQYF. CDR3 sequence (DNA): TGTGCCATCAGCGAAGAACCGGGACTACCAGATACGCAGTATTTT.

This clone was observed once. V is TRBV5-3 and J is TRBJ1-2; TRBD1 matches at 11 bases. TRBV5-3 is an ORF, and what it does is uncertain. The CDR3 has 18 residues. V lost 4 bases to trimming and J lost 4 bases; unmatched junction nucleotides: 15. The CDR3 nucleotides are TGTGCCAGAAGCGGGGGAGGACAGGGGGCGAGGCGCTTCTATGGCTACACCTTC. It encodes CARSGGGQGARRFYGYTF.

The chain combines TRBV5-4 with TRBJ1-2, with TRBD1 as a possible D gene (5 bases). This CDR3 is built from 16 residues. The germline CDR1 and CDR2 sequences are SGHNT and YYREEE (reference sequence). V lost 4 bases and J 2 bases, leaving 18 bases between the germline ends. In DNA, the CDR3 is TGTGCCAGCAGCCACACCGGGGCCTACAAGAACTATGGCTACACCTTC. Translation: CASSHTGAYKNYGYTF.

This sequence joins TRBV6-5 and TRBJ1-1; no firm D call. The germline V and J ends were trimmed by 0 bases and 1 base, with 9 bases remaining between them. The CDR3 runs 15 residues. Looked up from germline, CDR1 is MNHEY and CDR2 is SVGAGI. The CDR3 spells CASSYSSKGNTEAFF. CDR3 nucleotides: TGTGCCAGCAGTTACTCATCCAAGGGGAACACTGAAGCTTTCTTT.

With regard to this clone: In the same sample, other DNA sequences code for this CDR3. This chain links TRBV7-9 with TRBJ2-7, with a weak D call TRBD2 (6 bases). Trimming pared 3 bases from V and 2 bases from J, leaving 8 bases between. This CDR3 is 13 amino acids long. Germline V gene lookup returns CDR1 SEHNR and CDR2 FQNEAQ (reference sequence). CDR3 nucleotide sequence: TGTGCCAGCAGCTTCTCGGGGGCCTACGAGCAGTACTTC. Translated, it gives CASSFSGAYEQYF.

There are many counts of this clone. The chain carries TRBV13 and TRBJ2-3; 10 bases are shared with TRBD2. Trimming cost V 6 bases and J 5 bases; bases outside gene matches: 5. This CDR3 has 14 amino acids. Germline loops: CDR1 PRHDT, CDR2 FYEKMQ (reference sequence). The CDR3, as DNA: TGTGCCAGCAGACAGCGGGGGGGCATAGATACGCAGTATTTT. Translating gives CASRQRGGIDTQYF.

The rearrangement links TRBV10-3 to TRBJ2-2, with D perhaps matching TRBD1 or TRBD2 (5 bases each). The CDR3 has 16 amino acids. V shed 4 bases and J shed 0 bases, with 12 bases lying between them. The germline CDR1 and CDR2 sequences are ENHRY and SYGVKD. The CDR3 loop reads CAISGDGPANTGELFF. CDR3 coding DNA: TGTGCCATCAGTGGGGACGGCCCAGCGAACACCGGGGAGCTGTTTTTT.

This rearrangement joins TRBV27 to TRBJ2-7; perhaps TRBD2 as D (6 bases). CDR3 size: 15 residues. CDR1 and CDR2 (germline): MNHEY, SMNVEV (reference sequence). Trimming removed 1 base from V and 5 bases from J, with 15 bases in between. CDR3 nucleotides: TGTGCCAGCAGTTTATTTTGGGGGACGGGGGACGAGCAGTACTTC. Amino acid sequence: CASSLFWGTGDEQYF.

J is TRBJ2-2 and V is TRBV11-3, with TRBD2 matching 7 bases. The V gene's germline CDR1 is SGHNT and CDR2 YENEEA. Losses at the gene ends were 4 bases for V and 7 bases for J; bases not matched to a gene: 6. The CDR3 totals 14 residues. CDR3 amino acids: CASSSKTSHGELFF. Written as DNA, the CDR3 is TGTGCCAGCAGCTCAAAGACTAGCCACGGGGAGCTGTTTTTT. The entire variable domain, with the rest obtained from reference TRBV11-3 and TRBJ2-2, is as follows: EAGVVQSPRYKIIEKKQPVAFWCNPISGHNTLYWYLQNLGQGPELLIRYENEEAVDDSQLPKDRFSAERLKGVDSTLKIQPAELGDSAVYLCASSSKTSHGELFFGEGSRLTVL.

V and J are TRBV6-1 and TRBJ2-3; possibly TRBD2 for D (6 bases). CDR1 and CDR2 from the germline V gene are MNHNS and SASEGT. The CDR3 loop spans 13 amino acids. The V and J ends lost 6 bases and 3 bases respectively, with 10 bases between them. The CDR3 is CASRGLGTDTQYF. The CDR3 DNA reads as TGTGCCAGCAGGGGACTGGGGACAGATACGCAGTATTTT.

V is TRBV28 and J is TRBJ1-3; 7 bases are a match to TRBD1. Germline CDR1 MDHEN, CDR2 SYDVKM. Losses at the gene ends were 3 bases for V and 0 bases for J; bases not matched to a gene: 8. CDR3 size: 17 residues. The CDR3 reads CASSLGQLFDSGNTIYF. CDR3 DNA sequence: TGTGCCAGCAGTTTGGGACAGCTGTTTGACTCTGGAAACACCATATATTTT.